Listed below are T cell receptor beta chains from one sample, sequenced in a study of neoadjuvant anti-PD-1 for oral cavity cancer. Repertoires were generated with immunoSEQ multiplex PCR, while TCRdb's copy carries only in-frame clones and drops some. The table has roughly 16,000 clones, less than 70% seen once. The input for sequencing was PBMCs, taken before nivolumab (anti-PD-1) treatment. These receptors were taken from a person between 40 and 79 years old with oral cavity squamous cell carcinoma. Both conserved end residues are part of each CDR3. Each record gives: D gene, J gene, V gene, clone size, CDR3 protein, CDR3 DNA. A D gene is named only where the DNA matches it firmly. Some rows have no size entry. The others give once, few or many, or a class for an expanded clone.

TRBD2 | TRBJ2-1 | TRBV5-1 | NA | CASSLDGLAGHNEQFF | TGCGCCAGCAGCTTGGATGGACTAGCGGGCCACAATGAGCAGTTCTTC
NA | TRBJ2-7 | TRBV11-3 | NA | CASSLGGEYEQYF | TGTGCCAGCAGCTTAGGAGGAGAGTACGAGCAGTACTTC
TRBD2 | TRBJ2-3 | TRBV2 | NA | CASSTLTSGSVTQYF | TGTGCCAGCAGCACCCTGACTAGCGGGAGTGTTACGCAGTATTTT
TRBD2 | TRBJ2-3 | TRBV7-3 | NA | CASSLGGLAGQSTDTQYF | TGTGCCAGCAGCTTAGGGGGACTAGCGGGGCAGAGCACAGATACGCAGTATTTT
TRBD2 | TRBJ2-3 | TRBV6-6 | NA | CASTYGRERDTQYF | TGTGCCAGCACCTACGGGCGGGAGCGGGATACGCAGTATTTT
TRBD2 | TRBJ2-5 | TRBV15 | NA | CATSRSVAGGRETQYF | TGTGCCACCAGCAGATCGGTAGCGGGAGGGAGAGAGACCCAGTACTTC
TRBD1 | TRBJ1-5 | TRBV9 | few | CASSVRTGESNQPQHF | TGTGCCAGCAGCGTAAGGACAGGGGAAAGCAATCAGCCCCAGCATTTT
NA | TRBJ2-2 | TRBV7-8 | NA | CASSPSSRGELFF | TGTGCCAGCAGCCCCTCCTCCCGCGGGGAGCTGTTTTTT
TRBD1 | TRBJ1-5 | TRBV9 | few | CASTVSGGGTGLYYSNQPQHF | TGTGCCAGCACGGTATCTGGCGGTGGGACAGGCCTTTACTATAGCAATCAGCCCCAGCATTTT
TRBD2 | TRBJ2-1 | TRBV7-3 | once | CASSLFGTSGRGDEQFF | TGTGCCAGCAGCTTATTTGGGACTAGCGGGAGAGGAGATGAGCAGTTCTTC
NA | TRBJ1-1 | TRBV2 | few | CASSEGGALTEAFF | TGTGCCAGCAGCGAGGGGGGGGCACTAACTGAAGCTTTCTTT
TRBD2 | TRBJ2-1 | TRBV6-4 | NA | CASSGRSGISLNEQFF | TGTGCCAGCAGTGGCAGAAGCGGGATATCTCTCAATGAGCAGTTCTTC
NA | TRBJ1-1 | TRBV13 | NA | CASSLGGGNTEAFF | TGTGCCAGCAGCTTAGGGGGCGGGAACACTGAAGCTTTCTTT
NA | TRBJ1-2 | TRBV6-5 | NA | CASSLAGNYGYTF | TGTGCCAGCAGTTTGGCGGGGAACTATGGCTACACCTTC
NA | TRBJ2-3 | TRBV7-6 | NA | CASSRNTPGSSTDTQYF | TGTGCCAGCAGCCGGAACACGCCAGGATCTAGCACAGATACGCAGTATTTT
NA | TRBJ1-2 | TRBV19 | NA | CASRTLEITHNYGYTF | TGTGCCAGTAGGACTCTCGAGATTACCCACAACTATGGCTACACCTTC
NA | TRBJ2-6 | TRBV4-1 | NA | CATSRDGGVVSGANVLTF | TGCGCCACCTCGAGGGATGGCGGAGTCGTCTCTGGGGCCAACGTCCTGACTTTC
NA | TRBJ2-7 | TRBV13 | NA | CASRGVELEQYF | TGTGCCAGCAGGGGGGTTGAGCTCGAGCAGTACTTC
NA | TRBJ1-1 | TRBV14 | NA | CASSPRQWDMNTEAFF | TGTGCCAGCAGCCCCAGACAGTGGGACATGAACACTGAAGCTTTCTTT
TRBD1 | TRBJ1-1 | TRBV5-1 | NA | CASSLIASGGNTEAFF | TGCGCCAGCAGCTTGATCGCTTCAGGGGGAAACACTGAAGCTTTCTTT
NA | TRBJ2-1 | TRBV6-5 | NA | CASSPDPSYNEQFF | TGTGCCAGCAGTCCGGACCCTTCTTACAATGAGCAGTTCTTC
TRBD1 | TRBJ1-5 | TRBV5-6 | NA | CASSRGQGKQPQHF | TGTGCCAGCAGCCGGGGACAGGGAAAACAGCCCCAGCATTTT
TRBD2 | TRBJ2-1 | TRBV6-1 | NA | CASSGTSSSPNEQFF | TGTGCCAGCAGTGGGACTAGCAGTTCGCCCAATGAGCAGTTCTTC
NA | TRBJ2-5 | TRBV7-8 | NA | CASRRDRAQETQYF | TGTGCCAGCAGGCGGGACAGAGCACAAGAGACCCAGTACTTC
TRBD2 | TRBJ2-1 | TRBV5-6 | NA | CASSSNPGLAVNEQFF | TGTGCCAGCAGCTCGAACCCGGGACTAGCGGTTAATGAGCAGTTCTTC
NA | TRBJ2-3 | TRBV11-2 | NA | CASSLEFSTDTQYF | TGTGCCAGCAGCTTAGAGTTCTCCACAGATACGCAGTATTTT
NA | TRBJ2-7 | TRBV11-2 | NA | CASSFSPPATTSSYEQYF | TGTGCCAGCAGCTTCTCCCCCCCTGCGACGACGAGCTCCTACGAGCAGTACTTC
NA | TRBJ2-2 | TRBV6-1 | NA | CASTEPGWRELFF | TGTGCCAGCACCGAGCCGGGGTGGCGGGAGCTGTTTTTT
NA | TRBJ2-5 | TRBV6-1 | NA | CASSPTIQETQYF | TGTGCCAGCAGTCCCACCATCCAAGAGACCCAGTACTTC
NA | TRBJ1-4 | TRBV27 | NA | CASSLYQAGGEKLFF | TGTGCCAGCAGTTTGTATCAGGCGGGGGGGGAAAAACTGTTTTTT
NA | TRBJ1-1 | TRBV19 | NA | CASSTGTRNTEAFF | TGTGCCAGTAGTACCGGGACAAGGAACACTGAAGCTTTCTTT
NA | TRBJ2-3 | TRBV19 | NA | CASSPRGYGADTQYF | TGTGCCAGTAGTCCCCGGGGCTATGGCGCAGATACGCAGTATTTT
TRBD1 | TRBJ1-1 | TRBV10-1 | NA | CASSGGGTGRTEAFF | TGCGCCAGCAGTGGGGGCGGGACAGGACGAACTGAAGCTTTCTTT
NA | TRBJ1-1 | TRBV2 | NA | CASSEEQNTEAFF | TGTGCCAGCAGTGAAGAACAGAACACTGAAGCTTTCTTT